These 21 T cell receptor beta chains originate from one sample sequenced in a study of T-cell reconstitution after alpha-beta-depleted transplantation in children. As it was prepared, the TCRbeta library received unique molecular identifiers. Each CDR3 protein gets one entry after TCRdb re-called the PCR reads with MiXCR. The sample consists of 200,000 to 250,000 distinct CDR3 sequences, roughly a tenth of them appearing once. The input for sequencing was PBMCs from the stem cell graft donor, taken from the stem cell graft. The receptors were gathered from a human donor who donated a stem cell graft to a child with acute lymphoblastic leukemia.

The CDR3 sequence: CASSLGGSSHEQFF. The CDR3 nucleotides are TGTGCCAGCAGCTTAGGGGGTAGCAGCCATGAGCAGTTCTTC. The rearrangement joins TRBV7-2 to TRBJ2-1; D not resolved. This CDR3 region has 14 residues. V dropped 1 base and J dropped 8 bases, with 12 bases sitting between them. Germline CDR1 reads SGHTA; CDR2 reads FQGNSA.

The chain combines TRBV7-8 with TRBJ2-3; 8 bases align to TRBD1. CDR1 SGHVS and CDR2 FQNEAQ come from the germline V gene. The J segment lost 2 bases and the V segment lost 4 bases, leaving 8 bases of the junction unmatched. This CDR3 contains 16 residues. In DNA, the CDR3 is TGTGCCAGCAGCTCCGACGACAGGGGTATCACAGATACGCAGTATTTT. The encoded protein is CASSSDDRGITDTQYF.

The chain couples TRBV6-2 or TRBV6-3 to TRBJ1-3; D gene uncertain. Deletions cut 8 bases from V and 4 bases from J, with 6 bases between. The CDR3 has 11 residues. Germline CDR1 MNHEY, CDR2 SVGEGT. DNA for the CDR3: TGTGCCAGCTGGACCGGAAACACCATATATTTT. Amino acid sequence: CASWTGNTIYF.

This clonotype has just a few counts. J is TRBJ1-1 and V is TRBV6-2 or TRBV6-3; unclear D gene. From germline, CDR1 is MNHEY and CDR2 SVGEGT. Trimming shortened V by 4 bases and J by 7 bases, and 7 bases separated the two germline ends. CDR3 size: 11 residues. The CDR3 protein is CASSWSREAFF. The CDR3 bases are TGTGCCAGCAGTTGGAGCCGTGAAGCTTTCTTT.

V is TRBV27 and J is TRBJ2-2, with no clear D. There are 12 residues in the CDR3. V lost 2 bases and J lost 7, with 5 bases in between. Germline V gene sequence: CDR1 MNHEY, CDR2 SMNVEV (reference sequence). The CDR3 is CASSLMGGELFF. The CDR3 DNA is TGTGCCAGCAGTTTAATGGGCGGGGAGCTGTTTTTT.

This clonotype showed up many times. The chain is built from TRBV24-1 and TRBJ2-2, with D hard to call. V was cut by 5 bases and J by 6 bases, with 9 bases left in between. Germline CDR1 is KGHDR and CDR2 is SFDVKD. The CDR3 is 13 residues long. The DNA of the CDR3 is TGTGCCACCAGTGTTGCAGCAGCCGGGGAGCTGTTTTTT. Encoded protein: CATSVAAAGELFF.

The chain uses TRBV6-5 and TRBJ1-2, with a possible D match to TRBD1 (5 bases). V shed 2 bases and J shed 4 bases, with 14 bases lying between them. CDR3 length: 15 amino acids. Per germline, CDR1 MNHEY and CDR2 SVGAGI. The CDR3, as DNA: TGTGCCAGCAGTTACGACGGGGGGGAAAGCTATGGCTACACCTTC. Amino acid sequence: CASSYDGGESYGYTF.

This clonotype was counted between two and nine times. This chain links TRBV27 with TRBJ2-1, with 8 bases identical to TRBD1. The germline V gene encodes CDR1 MNHEY and CDR2 SMNVEV (reference sequence). This CDR3 region has 13 residues. Trimming took 7 bases from V and 9 from J; bases not matched to a gene: 8. Written as DNA, the CDR3 is TGTGCCAGCATGTGGCAGGGGGCGCGTGAGCAGTTCTTC. Protein product: CASMWQGAREQFF.

This chain connects TRBV29-1 to TRBJ2-3, with 11 bases lining up with TRBD2. With V trimmed by 5 bases and J by 2 bases, 6 bases remained unmatched. The CDR3 runs 15 residues. CDR1 is SQVTM and CDR2 is ANQGSEA in the germline V gene. Written as DNA, the CDR3 is TGCAGCGTTTACCTAGCGGGGGGTTCCACAGATACGCAGTATTTT. Residues: CSVYLAGGSTDTQYF.

There are a few counts of this clonotype. The chain employs TRBV19 and TRBJ1-1, with D possibly matching TRBD1 (5 bases). The CDR3 runs to 14 residues. Germline loops: CDR1 LNHDA, CDR2 SQIVND (reference sequence). V lost 5 bases, J lost 4 bases, and 14 bases lay in between. The CDR3 is CASSGGVGGTEAFF. The CDR3 nucleotides are TGTGCCAGTAGTGGGGGTGTTGGCGGCACTGAAGCTTTCTTT.

This clonotype was seen repeatedly, ten times or more. The chain has TRBV5-1 and TRBJ1-1; no clear D. Germline CDR1 reads SGHRS; CDR2 reads YFSETQ. V was trimmed by 2 bases and J by 1 base, leaving 9 bases between them. The CDR3 has 14 amino acids. This CDR3 is CASSFAETNTEAFF. The CDR3 region has the DNA TGCGCCAGCAGCTTCGCAGAGACGAACACTGAAGCTTTCTTT. Based on the CDR3 plus reference TRBV5-1 and TRBJ1-1, the full variable domain is KAGVTQTPRYLIKTRGQQVTLSCSPISGHRSVSWYQQTPGQGLQFLFEYFSETQRNKGNFPGRFSGRQFSNSRSEMNVSTLELGDSALYLCASSFAETNTEAFFGQGTRLTVV.

The table lists this clonotype with many counts. The rearrangement links TRBV6-2 or TRBV6-3 to TRBJ2-1, with TRBD1 identical over 9 bases. The CDR3 length is 18 residues. The germline gives CDR1 MNHEY, CDR2 SVGEGT. The trim removed 2 bases at V and 8 bases at J, leaving 16 bases unmatched. CDR3 region: CASSYQRQTGQGSHEQFF. The CDR3 DNA reads TGTGCCAGCAGTTACCAACGTCAAACGGGACAGGGTAGCCATGAGCAGTTCTTC.

The chain combines TRBV29-1 with TRBJ1-2; the D is unclear. Trimming left V 0 bases short and J 1 base short, with 6 bases between. Germline V CDR1 and CDR2: SQVTM, ANQGSEA. CDR3 size: 13 residues. This chain's CDR3 is CSVEDGINYGYTF. Here the CDR3 DNA reads TGCAGCGTTGAAGACGGGATTAACTATGGCTACACCTTC.

The table lists this clonotype with many counts. This chain uses TRBV2 with TRBJ2-1; 9 nucleotides line up with TRBD1. This CDR3 has 15 residues. V shed 6 bases and J 4 bases; nucleotides not matched to a gene: 7. Germline CDR1 reads SNHLY; CDR2 reads FYNNEI. DNA of the CDR3: TGTGCCAGCAGAAGTACAGGGGGCCCATACAATGAGCAGTTCTTC. Protein: CASRSTGGPYNEQFF.

Only a few counts were recorded for this clonotype. The V and J genes are TRBV7-8 and TRBJ1-2; TRBD1 matches at 7 bases. Trimming took 4 bases from V and 6 from J; bases not matched to a gene: 5. CDR3 length: 13 residues. Germline CDR1 is SGHVS and CDR2 is FQNEAQ. CDR3 in DNA: TGTGCCAGCAGCTCACCGGGACAGCATGGCTACACCTTC. Protein sequence: CASSSPGQHGYTF.

The rearrangement uses TRBV15 and TRBJ2-7, with D possibly matching TRBD2 (6 bases). V was pared by 0 bases and J by 5 bases, with 14 bases between. Germline CDR1 LNHNV, CDR2 YYDKDF (reference sequence). The CDR3 runs 15 residues. CDR3 protein: CATSRDEAGRDEQYF. The CDR3 coding sequence is TGTGCCACCAGCAGAGATGAGGCCGGGAGAGACGAGCAGTACTTC. The variable domain in full, with the rest retrieved from reference TRBV15 and TRBJ2-7, is DAMVIQNPRYQVTQFGKPVTLSCSQTLNHNVMYWYQQKSSQAPKLLFHYYDKDFNNEADTPDNFQSRRPNTSFCFLDIRSPGLGDTAMYLCATSRDEAGRDEQYFGPGTRLTVT.

V gene TRBV7-2 combines with J gene TRBJ1-5; D is possibly TRBD1 (5 bases). The CDR3 length is 23 residues. Germline CDR1 SGHTA, CDR2 FQGNSA. Trimming shortened V by 7 bases and J by 0 bases, and 37 bases separated the two germline ends. The chain's CDR3 is CASITSSLKRNGQNIYSNQPQHF. In DNA, the CDR3 is TGTGCCAGCATCACATCTTCGTTAAAGAGAAACGGACAAAATATTTATAGCAATCAGCCCCAGCATTTT.

This clonotype has ten or more counts. The chain employs TRBV4-3 and TRBJ2-4, with unresolved D. Germline V gene sequence: CDR1 LGHNA, CDR2 YSLEER. Deletions cut 2 bases from V and 0 bases from J, with 17 bases between. This CDR3 comprises 18 residues. This CDR3 is CASSQYSDRPLAKNIQYF. The CDR3 nucleotides are TGCGCCAGCAGCCAATACTCAGATAGACCCCTAGCCAAAAACATTCAGTACTTC.

This clonotype came up a few times. The V gene is TRBV20-1, the J gene TRBJ1-1; D is ambiguous. Germline lookup yields CDR1 DFQATT and CDR2 SNEGSKA (reference sequence). The CDR3 extends over 15 amino acids. Trimming removed 5 bases from V and 0 bases from J, with 16 bases in between. The CDR3, as DNA: TGCAGTGCTCGATGGCTTCCGACTTTGAACACTGAAGCTTTCTTT. As protein: CSARWLPTLNTEAFF.

The chain uses TRBV12-3 or TRBV12-4 and TRBJ1-2, with TRBD1 identical over 7 bases. This CDR3 region has 15 residues. V was clipped by 5 bases and J by 2 bases; unmatched bases: 8. In nucleotides, the CDR3 is TGTGCCAGCAGTCCAGGGGGGGCGACGAACTATGGCTACACCTTC. Translating it yields CASSPGGATNYGYTF.

The chain combines TRBV24-1 with TRBJ2-4, with D possibly TRBD1 on 5 matching bases. V was pared by 6 bases and J by 5 bases, with 13 bases between. There are 14 residues in the CDR3. Germline CDR1 is KGHDR and CDR2 is SFDVKD. CDR3 nucleotide sequence: TGTGCCACCAGTCTCAGGGATTTGGAAAACATTCAGTACTTC. Amino acid sequence: CATSLRDLENIQYF.